This TCR beta chain was captured in a study of shared T cell receptors in the human thymus (dated by TCRdb to the early 2020s). Context from the whole study: The study investigated the way shared, self-reactive T-cell receptor alpha chains are produced in the human thymus.

Receptor amplification or capture employed the immunoSEQ multiplex PCR assay. Not all clones reach the TCRdb copy of this immuneACCESS table, which keeps in-frame sequences only. Checked studies attribute under half of the gap to unresolved V genes and leave the rest unexplained. The sample has about 730,000 clones on record, 70% to 90% of them singletons. The ten top clones hold roughly 0.01% of the sample. The CDR3 sequence holds 14 residues, the cysteine and phenylalanine included. The CDR3 DNA has 42 bases and is translated from base 1. Germline trimming amounts to 8 bases on V and 0 bases on J, with 3 as the count of junction bases outside the gene matches. The germline V gene specifies MGHDK as CDR1 and SYGVNS as CDR2. On this clone itself: What this receptor recognizes is not known. No per-base quality is available; no much larger clone lies one base away.

The same sample was also studied in work on human thymus T cells. Per the second study: Donors were immunologically healthy infants undergoing open corrective cardiac surgery for congenital heart defects in Finland. The thymus tissue came from surgical resects taken out during corrective cardiac surgery. V and J gene segment usage appeared biased in both thymic and peripheral blood repertoires. According to the related research, thymic TCR repertoires were highly overlapping among unrelated individuals. The study characterized TCR alpha and beta repertoires from about 8 infant thymus samples and a few related peripheral blood samples. The cohort included about 6 male and a couple of female infants, with donor ages spanning 7 to 244 days. Thymocytes were freed from the tissue by mechanical means and kept at -70 degrees C as pellets of roughly 9-34 million cells. A QIAsymphony instrument was used to extract genomic DNA from the frozen cell pellets. The immunoSEQ multiplex PCR assay was used to amplify the TCRB and TCRAD loci from a standardized amount of quality-controlled genomic DNA. The amplicons covered the V(D)J region and were long enough to include the CDR3 and to identify the V and J genes. The amplicons were sequenced on an Illumina platform via the commercial immunoSEQ service. Primer bias and sequencing errors were corrected as previously described, and TCRAD and TCRB were defined on the basis of the IMGT database. immunoSEQ Analyzer 3.0 and VDJTools were used for repertoire analysis, which covered basic statistics, V/J segment usage, diversity estimates, rarefaction and pairwise overlap. To estimate diversity, the Chao1, ChaoE, Efron-Thisted, Shannon and inverse Simpson indices were applied, and diversity was also estimated on datasets down-sampled to the smallest sample. Repertoire overlap was assessed by strict matching of CDR3 nucleotide sequence, V gene and J gene, and clustering was done by Jaccard-based multidimensional scaling. On average, thymus samples yielded around 810,000 unique TCRB clonotypes, whereas blood samples yielded some 85,000.

The clonotype comes from a girl under three years old with a congenital heart defect. Donor details come from another sample of the same person, matched by shared clones. The sequence joins TRBV25-1 to TRBJ2-1; 8 central bases correspond to TRBD1. The sequenced sample was thymocytes. This receptor carries the CDR3 CASRQGSSYNEQFF. Read as DNA, the sequence is TGTGCCAGCCGACAGGGGAGCTCCTACAATGAGCAGTTCTTC.